This T cell receptor (beta chain) is drawn from a study of T cells after yellow fever vaccination. Conversion of TCR transcripts into cDNA relied on 5'RACE template switching, which added a universal primer site and UMIs. One entry per CDR3 protein results from TCRdb running MiXCR on the 5' RACE reads. The table has approximately 580,000 distinct CDR3 sequences, roughly a sixth seen once. The CDR3 loop spans 15 amino acids. V lost 3 bases, J lost 5 bases, and 6 bases stayed unmatched. This clonotype was detected a few times. Sequencing used PBMCs, obtained around 5 days after the first yellow fever vaccination. The source of this sequence is a man aged 18 to 30 who received the YFV17D yellow fever vaccine. This chain links TRBV23-1 with TRBJ2-3; 9 positions match TRBD1. TRBV23-1 is marked as an open reading frame, function uncertain. The CDR3: CASSHTGGAEDTQYF. The CDR3 DNA is TGCGCCAGCAGTCATACAGGGGGCGCAGAAGATACGCAGTATTTT.